This passage covers 22 T cell receptor beta chains from one sample sequenced in a study of response to subunit inactivated influenza vaccine. TCRdb re-analysed the RT-PCR reads in MiXCR, keeping a single row per CDR3 protein. Altogether hundreds of thousands of distinct CDR3 sequences are present, approximately 17% being singletons, with the ten largest covering around 3%. The sample was CD4+ T cells sorted from PBMCs, taken about 23 months after vaccination. The receptors here all came from a man in his fifties or sixties who received an inactivated influenza vaccine.

CDR3 sequence (DNA): TGCGGATTGTTAGCGGGGACGAGCACCTCAGATACGCAGTATTTT. It translates to CGLLAGTSTSDTQYF. V and J are TRBV20-1 and TRBJ2-3; 8 nucleotides agree with TRBD2. CDR1 DFQATT and CDR2 SNEGSKA come from the germline V gene (reference sequence). The CDR3 contains 15 residues.

The gene calls are TRBV5-1 and TRBJ2-7; no clear D gene. CDR1 and CDR2 from the germline V gene are SGHRS and YFSETQ. Trimming pared 0 bases from V and 3 bases from J, leaving 10 bases between. The CDR3 runs to 14 residues. In nucleotides, the CDR3 is TGCGCCAGCAGCTTGGGGGCCGATGGCTACGAGCAGTACTTC. This codes for CASSLGADGYEQYF. The complete variable domain, with remaining parts taken from reference TRBV5-1 and TRBJ2-7, reads KAGVTQTPRYLIKTRGQQVTLSCSPISGHRSVSWYQQTPGQGLQFLFEYFSETQRNKGNFPGRFSGRQFSNSRSEMNVSTLELGDSALYLCASSLGADGYEQYFGPGTRLTVT.

V is TRBV7-2 and J is TRBJ2-3; 14 nucleotides line up with TRBD2. The V gene's germline CDR1 is SGHTA and CDR2 FQGNSA. Trimming at V came to 5 bases and at J to 4 bases, leaving 5 bases not matched to a gene. CDR3 length: 16 residues. The DNA for the CDR3 is TGTGCCAGCAGCCAGACTAGCGGGAGGGTGGCAGATACGCAGTATTTT. Amino acids: CASSQTSGRVADTQYF. Filled out from reference TRBV7-2 and TRBJ2-3, the complete variable domain reads GAGVSQSPSNKVTEKGKDVELRCDPISGHTALYWYRQSLGQGLEFLIYFQGNSAPDKSGLPSDRFSAERTGGSVSTLTIQRTQQEDSAVYLCASSQTSGRVADTQYFGPGTRLTVL.

The chain couples TRBV20-1 to TRBJ2-4; TRBD1 aligns across 9 bases. The CDR3 extends over 15 amino acids. Germline V gene sequence: CDR1 DFQATT, CDR2 SNEGSKA (reference sequence). Trimming cost V 5 bases and J 9 bases; bases outside gene matches: 14. The CDR3 DNA sequence: TGCAGTGCTGGAACCGGGACAGGGACCACCTCCATTCAGTACTTC. This gives the protein CSAGTGTGTTSIQYF.

The sample holds a few counts of this clonotype. V and J are TRBV5-1 and TRBJ2-1; D may be TRBD1 or TRBD2 (5 bases each). The length of the CDR3 is 13 residues. V shed 4 bases and J shed 15 bases, with 20 bases lying between them. The germline gives CDR1 SGHRS, CDR2 YFSETQ. The CDR3 spells CASSLGLRDHPFF. The CDR3 DNA is TGCGCCAGCAGCCTGGGGTTAAGGGACCATCCGTTCTTC.

This rearrangement joins TRBV5-1 to TRBJ2-1; TRBD2 matches 7 bases. Germline V gives CDR1 SGHRS, CDR2 YFSETQ. Trimming at V came to 2 bases and at J to 6 bases, leaving 8 bases not matched to a gene. This CDR3 spans 15 amino acids. The CDR3 protein is CASSLSGRAVNEQFF. DNA of the CDR3: TGCGCCAGCAGCTTATCTGGGAGGGCCGTCAATGAGCAGTTCTTC.

This chain joins TRBV6-1 and TRBJ2-1, with TRBD2 matching over 12 bases. CDR3 length equals 15 residues. The ends lost 6 bases at V and 10 bases at J; junction bases unmatched: 10. Germline CDR1 and CDR2: MNHNS and SASEGT. The CDR3 nucleotides read TGTGCCAGCAGGCAATCTAGCGGGGGGGCGGGCGAGCAGTTCTTC. It specifies CASRQSSGGAGEQFF.

This chain joins TRBV12-3 or TRBV12-4 and TRBJ2-3; D not certain. Trimming shortened V by 5 bases and J by 5 bases, and 5 bases separated the two germline ends. This CDR3 region has 11 residues. The CDR3, as DNA: TGTGCCAGCAGTGACCGAGATACGCAGTATTTT. Protein sequence: CASSDRDTQYF.

This clonotype was recorded a few times. V and J are TRBV12-3 or TRBV12-4 and TRBJ2-5; 15 bases align to TRBD2. This CDR3 has 16 amino acids. With V trimmed by 5 bases and J by 1 base, 2 bases remained unmatched. The CDR3 spells CASSKGLAGGQETQYF. CDR3 coding DNA: TGTGCCAGCAGTAAGGGACTAGCGGGGGGCCAAGAGACCCAGTACTTC.

This clonotype showed up many times. V usage is TRBV12-3 or TRBV12-4 and J usage is TRBJ2-1, with 9 bases aligning to TRBD1. V dropped 5 bases and J dropped 6; count of bases not matched to a gene: 20. There are 19 residues in the CDR3. In DNA, the CDR3 is TGTGCCAGCAGTCTCCAGGTTTTTGGTATGGGACAGGGTTTCAATGAGCAGTTCTTC. It encodes CASSLQVFGMGQGFNEQFF.

This clonotype has a handful of counts. The rearrangement uses TRBV10-3 and TRBJ2-1; D remains ambiguous. The ends were cut back, 10 bases at V and 6 bases at J, with 25 bases in the middle. The germline gives CDR1 ENHRY, CDR2 SYGVKD. This CDR3 comprises 16 residues. The CDR3 loop reads CATVHVSNLQVNEQFF. For the CDR3, the DNA is TGTGCCACCGTTCATGTTAGCAATCTTCAGGTCAATGAGCAGTTCTTC.

The table lists this clonotype with a few counts. The DNA for the CDR3 is TGTGCCAGCAGTAACTATATGCAAGAGACCCAGTACTTC. This sequence encodes CASSNYMQETQYF. The V call is TRBV12-3 or TRBV12-4, the J call TRBJ2-5; D gene ambiguous. This CDR3 is 13 amino acids long. V was pared by 5 bases and J by 2 bases, with 9 bases between.

This clonotype has a handful of counts. The gene calls are TRBV5-1 and TRBJ1-5; 8 bases map to TRBD1. There are 14 residues in the CDR3. The junction had 2 bases not matched to a gene; V was cut back by 4 bases and J by 2 bases. Germline V gives CDR1 SGHRS, CDR2 YFSETQ. The CDR3 sequence: CASSVTGGNQPQHF. The CDR3 nucleotides read TGCGCCAGCAGCGTGACAGGGGGCAATCAGCCCCAGCATTTT.

This clonotype was observed a single time. The chain employs TRBV20-1 and TRBJ2-7; no clear D. The CDR3 is made up of 16 amino acids. The V end was cut by 0 bases, the J end by 4 bases, with 19 bases between. Germline CDR1 and CDR2: DFQATT and SNEGSKA (reference sequence). The CDR3 sequence: CSARDQRDTVVYEQYF. The CDR3 DNA reads TGCAGTGCTAGAGATCAGAGAGACACGGTGGTTTACGAGCAGTACTTC.

This chain joins TRBV20-1 and TRBJ2-7; the D gene is possibly TRBD2 (6 bases). Trimming shortened V by 5 bases and J by 6 bases, and 17 bases separated the two germline ends. The CDR3 spans 13 residues. CDR1 and CDR2 from the germline V gene are DFQATT and SNEGSKA (reference sequence). CDR3 in amino acids: CSAAIIWGVEQYF. CDR3 sequence (DNA): TGCAGTGCTGCGATTATCTGGGGGGTCGAGCAGTACTTC.

This clonotype was recorded a few times. The chain combines TRBV7-2 with TRBJ1-5, with no clear D. The CDR3 covers 13 residues. CDR1 SGHTA and CDR2 FQGNSA come from the germline V gene. Trimming took off 5 bases at V and 9 bases at J, with 14 bases between the two ends. This CDR3 is CASSATPMGPQHF. For the CDR3, the DNA is TGTGCCAGCAGCGCAACACCCATGGGGCCCCAGCATTTT.

This clonotype has a count of ten or more. The rearrangement joins TRBV10-3 to TRBJ2-6, with TRBD2 matching over 11 bases. The CDR3 is 16 residues long. With 4 bases clipped from V and 2 bases from J, the junction kept 1 base outside the gene matches. CDR1 and CDR2 from the germline V gene are ENHRY and SYGVKD. The CDR3 here is CAISGGLAAGANVLTF. CDR3 nucleotide sequence: TGTGCCATCAGTGGGGGACTAGCGGCTGGGGCCAACGTCCTGACTTTC.

This clonotype was recorded many times. This chain connects TRBV5-1 to TRBJ2-1; the D gene is possibly TRBD2 (6 bases). The CDR3 covers 16 residues. The germline V gene encodes CDR1 SGHRS and CDR2 YFSETQ. V lost 7 bases and J 5 bases, leaving 22 bases between the germline ends. The CDR3 here is CASSRLGGNLDNEQFF. DNA for the CDR3: TGCGCCAGCTCCAGACTAGGTGGCAACCTTGACAATGAGCAGTTCTTC.

In its sample, this clonotype was seen a few times. This rearrangement joins TRBV12-3 or TRBV12-4 to TRBJ1-2; 7 bases match TRBD1. The CDR3 sequence is 14 residues long. Unmatched junction bases numbered 3, after V lost 5 bases and J lost 0 bases. This CDR3 reads CASSRRGANYGYTF. Here the CDR3 DNA reads TGTGCCAGCAGTCGCAGGGGGGCTAACTATGGCTACACCTTC.

Comments on this clonotype: A much more abundant neighbour one base away suggests this may be a read error. This chain joins TRBV11-2 and TRBJ2-7, with 9 bases fitting TRBD1. After removal of 5 bases from V and 3 bases from J, the junction contained 2 bases not matched to a gene. The CDR3 is 13 amino acids. From germline, CDR1 is SGHAT and CDR2 FQNNGV. The CDR3 DNA sequence: TGTGCCAGCAGCACGGACAGGGGCTACGAGCAGTACTTC. Translated: CASSTDRGYEQYF.

The chain recombines TRBV7-9 with TRBJ2-3; D is undetermined. The CDR3 runs to 14 residues. The germline V and J ends were trimmed by 2 bases and 5 bases, with 11 bases remaining between them. Germline CDR1 and CDR2: SEHNR and FQNEAQ (reference sequence). The CDR3 sequence is CASSLQTQGDTQYF. Written as DNA, the CDR3 is TGTGCCAGCAGCTTACAGACTCAAGGAGATACGCAGTATTTT.

This clonotype was seen a few times. The gene calls are TRBV18 and TRBJ2-7; 10 bases fit TRBD1. CDR3 length: 16 residues. The V segment lost 4 bases and the J segment 0 bases; nucleotides outside the gene matches: 6. The V gene's germline CDR1 is KGHSH and CDR2 LQKENI. In DNA form, the CDR3 reads TGTGCCAGCTCACTACCGGGACAGGGGCCCTCCTACGAGCAGTACTTC. The encoded protein is CASSLPGQGPSYEQYF. The full variable domain, its missing parts supplied by reference TRBV18 and TRBJ2-7, is NAGVMQNPRHLVRRRGQEARLRCSPMKGHSHVYWYRQLPEEGLKFMVYLQKENIIDESGMPKERFSAEFPKEGPSILRIQQVVRGDSAAYFCASSLPGQGPSYEQYFGPGTRLTVT.